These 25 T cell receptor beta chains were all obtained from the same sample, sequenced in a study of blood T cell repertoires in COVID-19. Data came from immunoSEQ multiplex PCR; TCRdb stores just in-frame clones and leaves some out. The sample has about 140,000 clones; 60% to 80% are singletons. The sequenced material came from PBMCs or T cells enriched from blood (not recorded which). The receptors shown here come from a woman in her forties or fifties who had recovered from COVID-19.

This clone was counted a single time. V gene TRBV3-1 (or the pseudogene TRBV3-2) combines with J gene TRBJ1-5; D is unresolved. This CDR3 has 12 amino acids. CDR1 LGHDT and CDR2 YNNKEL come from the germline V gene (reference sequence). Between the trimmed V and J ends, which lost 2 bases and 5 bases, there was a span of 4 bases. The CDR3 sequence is CASSQSDQPQHF. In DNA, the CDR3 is TGTGCCAGCAGCCAATCCGATCAGCCCCAGCATTTT.

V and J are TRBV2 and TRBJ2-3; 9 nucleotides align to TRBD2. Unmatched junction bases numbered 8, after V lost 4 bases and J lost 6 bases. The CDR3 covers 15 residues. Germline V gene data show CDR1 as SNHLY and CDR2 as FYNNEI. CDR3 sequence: CASSVQRGALDTQYF. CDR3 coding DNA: TGTGCCAGCAGTGTCCAGCGGGGGGCTCTCGATACGCAGTATTTT.

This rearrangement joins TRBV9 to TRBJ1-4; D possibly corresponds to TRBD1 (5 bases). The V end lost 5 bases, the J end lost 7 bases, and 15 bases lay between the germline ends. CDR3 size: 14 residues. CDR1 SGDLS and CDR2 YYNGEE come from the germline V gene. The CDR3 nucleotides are TGTGCCAGCAGTGACCCCGGGGGGAGTGAAAAACTGTTTTTT. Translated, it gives CASSDPGGSEKLFF.

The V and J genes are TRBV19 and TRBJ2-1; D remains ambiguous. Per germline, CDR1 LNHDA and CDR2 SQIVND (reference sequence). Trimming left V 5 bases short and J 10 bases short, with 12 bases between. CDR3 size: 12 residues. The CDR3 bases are TGTGCCAGTAGTCCACAGTCGCGCGAGCAGTTCTTC. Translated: CASSPQSREQFF.

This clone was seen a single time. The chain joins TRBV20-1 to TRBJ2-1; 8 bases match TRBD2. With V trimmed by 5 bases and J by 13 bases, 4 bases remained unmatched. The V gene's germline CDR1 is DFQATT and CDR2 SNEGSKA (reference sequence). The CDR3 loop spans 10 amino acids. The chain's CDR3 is CSAGSGAQFF. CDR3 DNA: TGCAGTGCTGGTAGCGGGGCCCAGTTCTTC.

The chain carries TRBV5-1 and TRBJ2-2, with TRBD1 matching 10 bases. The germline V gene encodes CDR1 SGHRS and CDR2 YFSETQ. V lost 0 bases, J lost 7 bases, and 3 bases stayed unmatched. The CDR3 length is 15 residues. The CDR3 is CASSLGQGAGGELFF. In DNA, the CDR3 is TGCGCCAGCAGCTTGGGACAGGGGGCAGGCGGGGAGCTGTTTTTT.

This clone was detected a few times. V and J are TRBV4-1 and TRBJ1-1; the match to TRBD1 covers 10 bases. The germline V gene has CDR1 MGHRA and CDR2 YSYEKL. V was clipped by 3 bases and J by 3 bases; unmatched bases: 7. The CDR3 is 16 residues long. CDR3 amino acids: CASSQGQGTLDTEAFF. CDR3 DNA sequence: TGCGCCAGCAGCCAGGGACAGGGGACTTTGGACACTGAAGCTTTCTTT.

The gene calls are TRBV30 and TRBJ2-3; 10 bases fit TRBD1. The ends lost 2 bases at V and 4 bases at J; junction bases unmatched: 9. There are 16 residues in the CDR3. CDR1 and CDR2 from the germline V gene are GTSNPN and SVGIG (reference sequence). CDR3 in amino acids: CAWSPQGQGKADTQYF. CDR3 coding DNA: TGTGCCTGGAGTCCTCAGGGACAGGGGAAGGCAGATACGCAGTATTTT.

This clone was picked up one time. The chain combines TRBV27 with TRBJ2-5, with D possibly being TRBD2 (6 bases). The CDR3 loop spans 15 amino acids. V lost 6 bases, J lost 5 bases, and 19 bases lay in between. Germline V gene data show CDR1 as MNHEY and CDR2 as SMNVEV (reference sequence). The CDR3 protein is CASRPGPAGGETQYF. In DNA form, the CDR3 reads TGTGCCAGCAGACCAGGACCAGCGGGTGGGGAGACCCAGTACTTC.

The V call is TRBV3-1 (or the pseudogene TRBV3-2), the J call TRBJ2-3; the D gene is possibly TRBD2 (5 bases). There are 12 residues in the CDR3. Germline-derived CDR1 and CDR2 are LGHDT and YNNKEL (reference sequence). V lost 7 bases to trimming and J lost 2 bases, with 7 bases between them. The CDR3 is CASTGITDTQYF. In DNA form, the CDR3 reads TGTGCCAGCACGGGGATCACAGATACGCAGTATTTT.

This chain's CDR3 is CASSTRFTGVGNTEAFF. Written as DNA, the CDR3 is TGTGCCAGCAGCACCCGGTTCACAGGGGTGGGGAACACTGAAGCTTTCTTT. The J gene is TRBJ1-1, the V gene TRBV7-9; 7 bases line up with TRBD1. From germline, CDR1 is SEHNR and CDR2 FQNEAQ (reference sequence). The CDR3 has 17 residues. The trim removed 5 bases at V and 1 base at J, leaving 13 bases unmatched. Filled out from reference TRBV7-9 and TRBJ1-1, the complete variable domain reads DTGVSQNPRHKITKRGQNVTFRCDPISEHNRLYWYRQTLGQGPEFLTYFQNEAQLEKSRLLSDRFSAERPKGSFSTLEIQRTEQGDSAMYLCASSTRFTGVGNTEAFFGQGTRLTVV.

The CDR3, as DNA: TGTGCCAGCAGTGCTAGTGGGACAGGGAGGAGAAATGAGCAGTTCTTC. Encoded protein: CASSASGTGRRNEQFF. V gene TRBV6-1 combines with J gene TRBJ2-1; 9 bases match TRBD1. Germline trimming cut 4 bases from V and 7 bases from J; bases unmatched to any gene: 11. Germline CDR1 is MNHNS and CDR2 is SASEGT. This CDR3 has 16 residues.

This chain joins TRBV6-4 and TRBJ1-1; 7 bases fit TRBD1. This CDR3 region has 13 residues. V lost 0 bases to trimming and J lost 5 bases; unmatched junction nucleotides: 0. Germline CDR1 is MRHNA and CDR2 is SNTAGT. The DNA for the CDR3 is TGTGCCAGCAGTGACTCGGACAGGACTGAAGCTTTCTTT. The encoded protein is CASSDSDRTEAFF.

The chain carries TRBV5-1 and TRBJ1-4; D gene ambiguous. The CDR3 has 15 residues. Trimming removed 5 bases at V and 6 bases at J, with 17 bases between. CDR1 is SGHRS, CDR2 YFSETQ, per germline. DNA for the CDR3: TGCGCCAGCAGTCGCCCGGAGGACGGTGATGAAAAACTGTTTTTT. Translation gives CASSRPEDGDEKLFF. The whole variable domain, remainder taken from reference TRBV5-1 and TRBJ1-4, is KAGVTQTPRYLIKTRGQQVTLSCSPISGHRSVSWYQQTPGQGLQFLFEYFSETQRNKGNFPGRFSGRQFSNSRSEMNVSTLELGDSALYLCASSRPEDGDEKLFFGSGTQLSVL.

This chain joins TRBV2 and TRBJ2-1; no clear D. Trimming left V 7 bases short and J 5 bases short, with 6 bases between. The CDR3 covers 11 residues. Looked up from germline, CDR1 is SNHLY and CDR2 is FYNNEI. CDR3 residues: CASNRDNEQFF. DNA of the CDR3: TGTGCCAGCAATCGGGACAATGAGCAGTTCTTC.

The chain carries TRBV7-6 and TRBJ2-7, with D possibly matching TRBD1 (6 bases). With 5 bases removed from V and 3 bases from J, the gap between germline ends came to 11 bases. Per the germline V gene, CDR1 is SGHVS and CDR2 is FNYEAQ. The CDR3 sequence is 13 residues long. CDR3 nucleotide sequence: TGTGCCAGCAGCGTAGGACAGAACTACGAGCAGTACTTC. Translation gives CASSVGQNYEQYF.

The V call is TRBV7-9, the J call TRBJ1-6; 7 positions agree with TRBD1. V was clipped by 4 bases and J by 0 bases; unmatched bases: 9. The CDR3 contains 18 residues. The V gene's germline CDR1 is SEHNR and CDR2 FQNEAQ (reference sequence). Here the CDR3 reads CASSSPDRASSYNSPLHF. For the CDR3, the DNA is TGTGCCAGCAGCTCACCCGACAGGGCGAGCTCCTATAATTCACCCCTCCACTTT.

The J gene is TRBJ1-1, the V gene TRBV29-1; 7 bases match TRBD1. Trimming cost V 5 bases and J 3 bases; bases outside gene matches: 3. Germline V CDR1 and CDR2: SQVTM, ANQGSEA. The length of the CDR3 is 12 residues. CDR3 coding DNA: TGCAGCGTTCCTGACAGGGACACTGAAGCTTTCTTT. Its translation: CSVPDRDTEAFF.

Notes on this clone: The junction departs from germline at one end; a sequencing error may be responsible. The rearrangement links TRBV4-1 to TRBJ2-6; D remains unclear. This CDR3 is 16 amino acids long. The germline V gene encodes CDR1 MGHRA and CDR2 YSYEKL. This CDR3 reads CASSPTRPSGANVLTF. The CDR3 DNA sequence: TGCGCCAGCAGCCCCACCAGGCCCTCTGGTGCCAACGTCCTGACTTTC.

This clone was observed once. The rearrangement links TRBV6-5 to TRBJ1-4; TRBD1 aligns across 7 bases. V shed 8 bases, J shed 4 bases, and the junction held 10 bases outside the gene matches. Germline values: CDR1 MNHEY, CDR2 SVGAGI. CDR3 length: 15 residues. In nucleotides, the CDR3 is TGTGCCAGCGAGAGGTGGCAGGGGGTTAATGAAAAACTGTTTTTT. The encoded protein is CASERWQGVNEKLFF.

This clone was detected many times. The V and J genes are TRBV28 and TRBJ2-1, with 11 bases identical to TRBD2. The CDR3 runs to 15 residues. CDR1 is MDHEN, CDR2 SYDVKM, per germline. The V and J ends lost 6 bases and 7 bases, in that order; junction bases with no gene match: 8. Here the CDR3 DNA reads TGTGCCAGCAGCCCGGGACTAGCGGAGGGAAATGAGCAGTTCTTC. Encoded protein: CASSPGLAEGNEQFF. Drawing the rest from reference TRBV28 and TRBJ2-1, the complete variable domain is DVKVTQSSRYLVKRTGEKVFLECVQDMDHENMFWYRQDPGLGLRLIYFSYDVKMKEKGDIPEGYSVSREKKERFSLILESASTNQTSMYLCASSPGLAEGNEQFFGPGTRLTVL.

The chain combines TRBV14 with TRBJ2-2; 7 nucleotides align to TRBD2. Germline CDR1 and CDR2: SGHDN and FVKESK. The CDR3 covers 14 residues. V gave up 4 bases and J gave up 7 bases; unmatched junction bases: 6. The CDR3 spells CASSPRRGSGELFF. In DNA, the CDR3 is TGTGCCAGCAGCCCCCGGCGGGGGAGCGGGGAGCTGTTTTTT.

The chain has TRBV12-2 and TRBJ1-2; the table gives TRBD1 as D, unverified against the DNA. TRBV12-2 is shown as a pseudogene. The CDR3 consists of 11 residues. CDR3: CASRWGHGYTF. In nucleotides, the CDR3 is TGTGCAAGTCGCTGGGGGCATGGCTACACCTTC.

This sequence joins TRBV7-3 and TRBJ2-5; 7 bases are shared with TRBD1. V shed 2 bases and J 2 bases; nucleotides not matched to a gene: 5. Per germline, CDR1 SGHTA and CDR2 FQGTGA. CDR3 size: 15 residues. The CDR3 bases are TGTGCCAGCAGCTTACACAGGGGAAGTCAAGAGACCCAGTACTTC. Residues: CASSLHRGSQETQYF.

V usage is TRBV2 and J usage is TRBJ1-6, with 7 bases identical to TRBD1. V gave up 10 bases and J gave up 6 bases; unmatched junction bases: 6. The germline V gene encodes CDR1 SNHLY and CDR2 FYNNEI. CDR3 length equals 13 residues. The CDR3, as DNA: TGTGCCACCGGGGGACAGACTAATTCACCCCTCCACTTT. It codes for CATGGQTNSPLHF.